Following are 18 T cell receptor beta chains from one sample sequenced in a study of vaccination effects on CD4 cells after COVID-19. Data came from immunoSEQ multiplex PCR; TCRdb stores just in-frame clones and leaves some out. The table shows about 39,000 clones, with roughly 82% occurring only once. Subsequent to 10 days of culture, CD4+ T cells were isolated. What these receptors recognize is not known. The source material was CD4+ T cells from PBMCs cultured without peptide, sampled before COVID-19 vaccination. The source of these receptors is a human donor who received a COVID-19 vaccine.

This clone was detected only a few times. The CDR3 bases are TGTGCCAGCGGCTCCGGGACATCTCGCACCGGGGAGCTGTTTTTT. This gives the protein CASGSGTSRTGELFF. This chain uses TRBV2 with TRBJ2-2, with D tentatively TRBD1 (6 bases). This CDR3 is built from 15 residues. The V end was cut by 8 bases, the J end by 4 bases, with 17 bases between. From germline, CDR1 is SNHLY and CDR2 FYNNEI. Looking up the rest from reference TRBV2 and TRBJ2-2 gives the full variable domain: EPEVTQTPSHQVTQMGQEVILRCVPISNHLYFYWYRQILGQKVEFLVSFYNNEISEKSEIFDDQFSVERPDGSNFTLKIRSTKLEDSAMYFCASGSGTSRTGELFFGEGSRLTVL.

In its sample, this clone was seen once. The DNA of the CDR3 is TGTGCCAGCACGGCCAATTTAGGCAATCAGCCCCAGCATTTT. Protein sequence: CASTANLGNQPQHF. V is TRBV2 and J is TRBJ1-5, with D unclear. The V end was cut by 7 bases, the J end by 2 bases, with 12 bases between. Germline loops: CDR1 SNHLY, CDR2 FYNNEI. The CDR3 has 14 amino acids.

The V call is TRBV6-5, the J call TRBJ1-3; 9 nucleotides agree with TRBD1. The CDR3 runs to 15 residues. Germline trimming cut 11 bases from V and 3 bases from J; bases unmatched to any gene: 11. Germline lookup yields CDR1 MNHEY and CDR2 SVGAGI. In nucleotides, the CDR3 is TGTGCCGCGAGGGGACAGGGACTTCTTGGAAACACCATATATTTT. Translated, it gives CAARGQGLLGNTIYF.

The V call is TRBV2, the J call TRBJ1-2, with D perhaps matching TRBD1 (5 bases). The V and J ends lost 0 bases and 8 bases respectively, with 7 bases between them. CDR1 and CDR2 (germline): SNHLY, FYNNEI. The CDR3 totals 12 residues. CDR3 coding DNA: TGTGCCAGCAGTGAAGCGCGGGGCGGCTACACCTTC. This gives the protein CASSEARGGYTF. Full variable domain (rest looked up from reference TRBV2 and TRBJ1-2): EPEVTQTPSHQVTQMGQEVILRCVPISNHLYFYWYRQILGQKVEFLVSFYNNEISEKSEIFDDQFSVERPDGSNFTLKIRSTKLEDSAMYFCASSEARGGYTFGSGTRLTVV.

The chain carries TRBV18 and TRBJ2-2; D is unresolved. V lost 3 bases to trimming and J lost 5 bases, with 13 bases between them. The CDR3 consists of 15 residues. CDR1 KGHSH and CDR2 LQKENI come from the germline V gene. CDR3 residues: CASSPGNQKTGELFF. The CDR3 DNA sequence: TGTGCCAGCTCACCCGGCAACCAAAAGACCGGGGAGCTGTTTTTT.

This clone was seen a single time. The chain has TRBV4-1 and TRBJ2-2, with D uncertain. This CDR3 region has 15 residues. The germline V and J ends were trimmed by 3 bases and 6 bases, with 14 bases remaining between them. Germline lookup yields CDR1 MGHRA and CDR2 YSYEKL. CDR3 residues: CASSQRPSVPGELFF. The CDR3 DNA sequence: TGCGCCAGCAGCCAGCGTCCGTCGGTTCCCGGGGAGCTGTTTTTT.

The chain couples TRBV18 to TRBJ1-4, with D possibly being TRBD1 (6 bases). Germline loops: CDR1 KGHSH, CDR2 LQKENI. This CDR3 comprises 15 residues. V lost 2 bases, J lost 6 bases, and 13 bases lay in between. The CDR3 region is CASSPGGSGYEKLFF. CDR3 DNA: TGTGCCAGCTCACCAGGGGGCAGTGGATATGAAAAACTGTTTTTT.

The genes are TRBV6-5 and TRBJ1-2; D possibly corresponds to TRBD1 (6 bases). V was clipped by 6 bases and J by 2 bases, with 16 bases between them. Germline-derived CDR1 and CDR2 are MNHEY and SVGAGI. This CDR3 is built from 15 residues. The CDR3 protein is CASSPGAWSNYGYTF. The CDR3, as DNA: TGTGCCAGCAGCCCGGGGGCGTGGAGCAACTATGGCTACACCTTC.

The rearrangement uses TRBV6-1 and TRBJ1-5; tentative D call: TRBD1 (5 bases). This CDR3 is 14 amino acids long. Looked up from germline, CDR1 is MNHNS and CDR2 is SASEGT. The germline V and J ends were trimmed by 3 bases and 3 bases, with 9 bases remaining between them. DNA of the CDR3: TGTGCCAGCAGTGAGGGGGTTATCAATCAGCCCCAGCATTTT. Its translation: CASSEGVINQPQHF.

The chain combines TRBV2 with TRBJ2-1; TRBD2 matches 8 bases. The CDR3 is 14 amino acids. The junction had 4 bases not matched to a gene; V was cut back by 3 bases and J by 6 bases. Germline V gene data show CDR1 as SNHLY and CDR2 as FYNNEI. The CDR3 here is CASSDSGGTNEQFF. The CDR3, as DNA: TGTGCCAGCAGTGACAGCGGGGGTACCAATGAGCAGTTCTTC.

V usage is TRBV12-5 and J usage is TRBJ2-7; maybe TRBD1 (6 bases). CDR1 LGHNT and CDR2 FRNRAP come from the germline V gene. CDR3 length: 14 amino acids. Trimming took 3 bases from V and 2 from J, leaving 11 bases between them. DNA for the CDR3: TGTGCTAGTGGTTTATGGACAGATACCTACGAGCAGTACGTC. This gives the protein CASGLWTDTYEQYV.

This clone turned up a few times. The chain carries TRBV27 and TRBJ2-1; D gene ambiguous. Germline V gives CDR1 MNHEY, CDR2 SMNVEV (reference sequence). The V and J ends lost 6 bases and 3 bases respectively, with 12 bases between them. The CDR3 has 14 amino acids. The CDR3 region is CASRSFEYYNEQFF. In DNA form, the CDR3 reads TGTGCCAGCAGGTCTTTTGAGTACTACAATGAGCAGTTCTTC.

This chain joins TRBV2 and TRBJ2-5; no firm D call. There are 15 residues in the CDR3. In germline, CDR1 is SNHLY, CDR2 FYNNEI. The V and J ends lost 1 base and 6 bases respectively, with 15 bases between them. CDR3 region: CASSEDGSTTQTQYF. The CDR3 coding sequence is TGTGCCAGCAGTGAAGATGGCAGTACAACGCAGACCCAGTACTTC.

The chain has TRBV28 and TRBJ1-3; D remains ambiguous. The CDR3 loop spans 11 amino acids. Germline lookup yields CDR1 MDHEN and CDR2 SYDVKM. V was shortened by 4 bases and J by 9 bases, with 7 bases between the two germline ends. CDR3 DNA: TGTGCCAGCAGTTCGGGCACCACCATATATTTT. Its protein product is CASSSGTTIYF.

The V and J genes are TRBV10-3 and TRBJ1-1, with D perhaps matching TRBD1 (6 bases). With 5 bases removed from V and 3 bases from J, the gap between germline ends came to 13 bases. The germline V gene has CDR1 ENHRY and CDR2 SYGVKD. The CDR3 extends over 14 amino acids. CDR3 sequence: CAISHTGSDTEAFF. CDR3 in DNA: TGTGCCATCAGTCATACAGGGTCCGACACTGAAGCTTTCTTT.

The chain joins TRBV14 to TRBJ2-5; D unresolved. V dropped 0 bases and J dropped 3 bases, with 11 bases sitting between them. CDR1 SGHDN and CDR2 FVKESK come from the germline V gene. The CDR3 covers 15 residues. The CDR3 loop is CASSQELALKETQYF. The CDR3 DNA follows: TGTGCCAGCAGCCAAGAGCTGGCTCTGAAAGAGACCCAGTACTTC.

The V gene is TRBV10-2, the J gene TRBJ2-1, with D tentatively TRBD2 (5 bases). The germline V gene encodes CDR1 WSHSY and CDR2 SAAADI. The V and J ends lost 11 bases and 1 base respectively, with 9 bases between them. The CDR3 runs to 12 residues. The CDR3 DNA sequence: TGCGCCTGTGGGGAGTCCTACAATGAGCAGTTCTTC. Translating it yields CACGESYNEQFF.

The CDR3: CASSPRGDGDEQFF. CDR3 bases: TGTGCCAGCTCACCGAGGGGGGATGGGGATGAGCAGTTCTTC. The gene calls are TRBV18 and TRBJ2-1, with D perhaps assigned TRBD1 or TRBD2 (6 bases each). Looked up from germline, CDR1 is KGHSH and CDR2 is LQKENI. The germline V and J ends were trimmed by 3 bases and 8 bases, with 14 bases remaining between them. The CDR3 runs to 14 residues.